The 24 T cell receptor beta chains presented below share a single source sample, sequenced in a study of T cells in Graves' hyperthyroidism and ophthalmopathy. TCR beta CDR3 sequences were amplified from RNA transcripts. Primed by the HTBI set, a first-round RT-PCR was run on the TCR CDR3. TCRdb fed the multiplex PCR reads into MiXCR, producing one record per CDR3 protein. This table holds approximately 610,000 distinct CDR3 sequences, roughly 14% found once. Sequenced material: blood. The receptors were gathered from a woman aged 40 to 50 with Graves' ophthalmopathy.

The rearrangement links TRBV6-2 or TRBV6-3 to TRBJ2-5; no firm D call. Germline CDR1 MNHEY, CDR2 SVGEGT. The CDR3 runs to 16 residues. V lost 0 bases and J 0 bases, leaving 11 bases between the germline ends. This chain's CDR3 is CASSYSTATYQETQYF. CDR3 in DNA: TGTGCCAGCAGTTACTCGACCGCAACCTACCAAGAGACCCAGTACTTC.

The V and J genes are TRBV11-2 and TRBJ1-1; D call uncertain. The CDR3 is 17 amino acids. The V and J ends lost 1 base and 7 bases respectively, with 22 bases between them. Germline loops: CDR1 SGHAT, CDR2 FQNNGV. CDR3 coding DNA: TGTGCCAGCAGCTTAGGATCGTACGGGTCGGGTCAAGATGAAGCTTTCTTT. This gives the protein CASSLGSYGSGQDEAFF. Supplemented by reference TRBV11-2 and TRBJ1-1, the full variable domain reads EAGVAQSPRYKIIEKRQSVAFWCNPISGHATLYWYQQILGQGPKLLIQFQNNGVVDDSQLPKDRFSAERLKGVDSTLKIQPAKLEDSAVYLCASSLGSYGSGQDEAFFGQGTRLTVV.

This rearrangement joins TRBV12-3 or TRBV12-4 to TRBJ1-1; D is perhaps TRBD1 (5 bases). The V and J ends lost 4 bases and 8 bases respectively, with 14 bases between them. The CDR3 is 13 amino acids. The CDR3 nucleotides are TGTGCCAGCAGTTCAAGGGGCGCCGCGGAAGCTTTCTTT. This sequence encodes CASSSRGAAEAFF.

This clonotype was seen a handful of times. The J gene is TRBJ2-5, the V gene TRBV5-1; D may be TRBD1 or TRBD2 (6 bases each). Germline lookup yields CDR1 SGHRS and CDR2 YFSETQ. V was shortened by 7 bases and J by 5 bases, with 9 bases between the two germline ends. The CDR3 has 11 amino acids. This CDR3 reads CASLGGETQYF. The CDR3 nucleotides are TGCGCCAGCTTGGGGGGCGAGACCCAGTACTTC. Together with reference TRBV5-1 and TRBJ2-5, the CDR3 gives the full variable domain: KAGVTQTPRYLIKTRGQQVTLSCSPISGHRSVSWYQQTPGQGLQFLFEYFSETQRNKGNFPGRFSGRQFSNSRSEMNVSTLELGDSALYLCASLGGETQYFGPGTRLLVL.

The rearrangement joins TRBV30 to TRBJ1-2; 7 positions match TRBD1. This CDR3 is built from 15 residues. The V segment lost 7 bases and the J segment 4 bases; nucleotides outside the gene matches: 15. Germline CDR1 and CDR2: GTSNPN and SVGIG (reference sequence). Here the CDR3 reads CAYLTPGQTVYGYTF. The CDR3 bases are TGTGCCTACCTTACCCCGGGACAGACGGTCTATGGCTACACCTTC.

The CDR3, as DNA: TGTGCCAGCGCCGATTCCGGGACTAGCGGGAACACCGGGGAGCTGTTTTTT. It translates to CASADSGTSGNTGELFF. The genes are TRBV7-3 and TRBJ2-2, with TRBD2 matching over 11 bases. After removal of 8 bases from V and 1 base from J, the junction contained 9 bases not matched to a gene. This CDR3 spans 17 amino acids. Germline loops: CDR1 SGHTA, CDR2 FQGTGA.

This clonotype was detected ten times or more. The CDR3 DNA is TGTGCCAGCAGTGAGTGGAATCAGCCCCAGCATTTT. Translated: CASSEWNQPQHF. This rearrangement joins TRBV6-1 to TRBJ1-5, with D hard to call. Germline V gives CDR1 MNHNS, CDR2 SASEGT. Trimming left V 3 bases short and J 4 bases short, with 4 bases between. This CDR3 region has 12 residues.

This clonotype showed up just a few times. This rearrangement joins TRBV5-6 to TRBJ2-7, with D perhaps given as TRBD1 or TRBD2 (5 bases each). Germline loops: CDR1 SGHDT, CDR2 YYEEEE. Trimming cost V 5 bases and J 2 bases, with 14 bases left between them. The CDR3 runs to 14 residues. CDR3 coding DNA: TGTGCCAGCAGACCCCGGGACGGGCCCTACGAGCAGTACTTC. This sequence encodes CASRPRDGPYEQYF.

The V and J genes are TRBV7-9 and TRBJ2-7; D might be TRBD1 or TRBD2, each matching 5 bases. CDR1 is SEHNR and CDR2 is FQNEAQ in the germline V gene (reference sequence). This CDR3 comprises 15 residues. Deletions cut 5 bases from V and 0 bases from J, with 14 bases between. CDR3 in DNA: TGTGCCAGCAGCCCCGGGGCAGGTAGCTCCTACGAGCAGTACTTC. Its protein is CASSPGAGSSYEQYF.

There are a few counts of this clonotype. This chain links TRBV6-5 with TRBJ2-7; 10 bases line up with TRBD1. CDR1 MNHEY and CDR2 SVGAGI come from the germline V gene. The V and J ends lost 0 bases and 3 bases, in that order; junction bases with no gene match: 5. This CDR3 region has 16 residues. CDR3 region: CASSYSKTGGIYEQYF. The CDR3 DNA reads as TGTGCCAGCAGTTACTCCAAGACAGGGGGCATCTACGAGCAGTACTTC.

This clonotype has ten or more counts. Being one base from a much bigger clone, this may be a read error. The chain has TRBV6-1 and TRBJ2-2; 7 bases fit TRBD1. Germline CDR1 is MNHNS and CDR2 is SASEGT. CDR3 length: 16 amino acids. V dropped 6 bases and J dropped 3; count of bases not matched to a gene: 10. The CDR3 DNA reads as TGTGCCAGCAGCAGGTTCGGGACAGTGGACACCGGGGAGCTGTTTTTT. Amino acid sequence: CASSRFGTVDTGELFF.

This clonotype has at least ten counts. The chain carries TRBV6-1 and TRBJ2-1, with 10 bases that match TRBD2. CDR3 size: 15 residues. The V and J ends lost 8 bases and 6 bases, in that order; junction bases with no gene match: 10. CDR1 is MNHNS, CDR2 SASEGT, per germline. The CDR3 reads CASGPSGRAGNEQFF. CDR3 bases: TGTGCCAGCGGCCCAAGCGGGAGGGCCGGCAATGAGCAGTTCTTC.

This clonotype was detected ten times or more. This chain links TRBV7-9 with TRBJ1-1; D unresolved. The CDR3 sequence is 14 residues long. Germline V CDR1 and CDR2: SEHNR, FQNEAQ (reference sequence). V shed 2 bases and J shed 1 base, with 8 bases lying between them. CDR3 nucleotide sequence: TGTGCCAGCAGCTTAAGTATGGGGAACACTGAAGCTTTCTTT. Translated, it gives CASSLSMGNTEAFF. Looking up the rest from reference TRBV7-9 and TRBJ1-1 gives the full variable domain: DTGVSQNPRHKITKRGQNVTFRCDPISEHNRLYWYRQTLGQGPEFLTYFQNEAQLEKSRLLSDRFSAERPKGSFSTLEIQRTEQGDSAMYLCASSLSMGNTEAFFGQGTRLTVV.

This clonotype came up many times. This chain joins TRBV7-8 and TRBJ2-7; D uncertain. This CDR3 region has 13 residues. Per the germline V gene, CDR1 is SGHVS and CDR2 is FQNEAQ. V lost 1 base and J 2 bases, leaving 6 bases between the germline ends. CDR3 sequence: CASSLVPTYEQYF. The CDR3 DNA reads TGTGCCAGCAGCTTAGTCCCGACCTACGAGCAGTACTTC.

J is TRBJ1-5 and V is TRBV6-1, with D perhaps TRBD1 (5 bases). CDR3 length: 16 residues. Germline assignment: CDR1 MNHNS and CDR2 SASEGT. V shed 1 base and J shed 3 bases, with 13 bases lying between them. CDR3 in amino acids: CASSEVGTALNQPQHF. Written as DNA, the CDR3 is TGTGCCAGCAGTGAAGTCGGGACCGCACTCAATCAGCCCCAGCATTTT.

In this sample, this clonotype turned up many times. The rearrangement joins TRBV2 to TRBJ1-2, with D maybe TRBD1 (5 bases). The CDR3 loop spans 13 amino acids. Trimming took 3 bases from V and 7 from J, leaving 12 bases between them. CDR1 SNHLY and CDR2 FYNNEI come from the germline V gene. This chain's CDR3 is CASSDGGERGYTF. The CDR3 DNA is TGTGCCAGCAGTGATGGGGGGGAACGTGGCTACACCTTC.

This chain connects TRBV5-4 to TRBJ2-3; perhaps TRBD2 as D (6 bases). Germline CDR1 is SGHNT and CDR2 is YYREEE (reference sequence). The V gene lost 0 bases and the J gene lost 2 bases, with 13 bases spanning the gap. This CDR3 region has 16 residues. The CDR3 coding sequence is TGTGCCAGCAGCTTGGTGGAAGGGAGGTACACAGATACGCAGTATTTT. It is translated as CASSLVEGRYTDTQYF. The complete variable domain, with remaining parts taken from reference TRBV5-4 and TRBJ2-3, reads ETGVTQSPTHLIKTRGQQVTLRCSSQSGHNTVSWYQQALGQGPQFIFQYYREEENGRGNFPPRFSGLQFPNYSSELNVNALELDDSALYLCASSLVEGRYTDTQYFGPGTRLTVL.

There are many counts of this clonotype. V gene TRBV27 combines with J gene TRBJ1-5, with TRBD1 as a possible D gene (6 bases). V lost 5 bases to trimming and J lost 0 bases, with 17 bases between them. CDR1 is MNHEY and CDR2 is SMNVEV in the germline V gene (reference sequence). This CDR3 spans 17 amino acids. For the CDR3, the DNA is TGTGCCAGCAGTCCCATCGGGACAACTTATAGCAATCAGCCCCAGCATTTT. This gives the protein CASSPIGTTYSNQPQHF.

A word on this clonotype: Given a much more abundant clone one base away, this may be a read error. V and J are TRBV6-1 and TRBJ2-7, with TRBD1 as a possible D gene (6 bases). Germline V gives CDR1 MNHNS, CDR2 SASEGT. Trimming removed 10 bases from V and 3 bases from J, with 13 bases in between. The CDR3 totals 12 residues. CDR3 amino acids: CATWTAIYEQYF. The CDR3 region has the DNA TGTGCCACCTGGACAGCGATCTACGAGCAGTACTTC.

Turning to this clonotype: A much larger clone differs by one base, so this may be a read error. The J gene is TRBJ2-7, the V gene TRBV24-1; a possible D gene is TRBD1 (7 bases). Germline V gene sequence: CDR1 KGHDR, CDR2 SFDVKD. The CDR3 runs to 16 residues. The V and J ends lost 4 bases and 6 bases respectively, with 21 bases between them. The CDR3 loop is CATSDPRDRSPCEQYF. The CDR3 coding sequence is TGTGCCACCAGTGACCCGCGGGACAGATCCCCCTGCGAGCAGTACTTC.

At least ten counts were recorded for this clonotype. The chain links TRBV2 to TRBJ1-5; TRBD1 matches at 8 bases. Per the germline V gene, CDR1 is SNHLY and CDR2 is FYNNEI. The length of the CDR3 is 15 residues. The J segment lost 4 bases and the V segment lost 7 bases, leaving 9 bases of the junction unmatched. DNA for the CDR3: TGTGCCAGCAAATCCGCGACAGGGGCGAATCAGCCCCAGCATTTT. Residues: CASKSATGANQPQHF.

This clonotype was counted ten times or more. The chain is built from TRBV10-3 and TRBJ1-1; D remains ambiguous. CDR1 is ENHRY and CDR2 is SYGVKD in the germline V gene. This CDR3 spans 14 amino acids. Between the trimmed V and J ends, which lost 0 bases and 1 base, there was a span of 6 bases. CDR3 sequence reads: CAISESLSNTEAFF. The CDR3 nucleotides are TGTGCCATCAGTGAGTCGCTGTCGAACACTGAAGCTTTCTTT.

This clonotype has at least ten counts. V and J are TRBV25-1 and TRBJ2-7, with a weak D call TRBD2 (5 bases). The CDR3 sequence is 12 residues long. Germline loops: CDR1 MGHDK, CDR2 SYGVNS. V lost 2 bases, J lost 4 bases, and 6 bases lay in between. The CDR3 DNA follows: TGTGCCAGCAGTGAAGGCGGGTACGAGCAGTACTTC. Amino acids: CASSEGGYEQYF.

This clonotype came up many times. This chain links TRBV4-3 with TRBJ1-2, with unresolved D. With 0 bases removed from V and 5 bases from J, the gap between germline ends came to 16 bases. CDR1 LGHNA and CDR2 YSLEER come from the germline V gene. The length of the CDR3 is 16 residues. In DNA, the CDR3 is TGCGCCAGCAGCCAAGAACCAGGCCCTGGGTTGTATGGCTACACCTTC. This encodes CASSQEPGPGLYGYTF.